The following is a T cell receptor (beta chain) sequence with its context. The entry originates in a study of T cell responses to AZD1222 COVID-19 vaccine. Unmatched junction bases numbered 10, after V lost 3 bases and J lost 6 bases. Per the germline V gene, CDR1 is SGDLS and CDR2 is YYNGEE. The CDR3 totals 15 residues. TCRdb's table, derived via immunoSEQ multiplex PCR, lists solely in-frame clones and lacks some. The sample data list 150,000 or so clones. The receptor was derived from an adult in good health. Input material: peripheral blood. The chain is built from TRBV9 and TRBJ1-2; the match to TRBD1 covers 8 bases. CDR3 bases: TGTGCCAGCAGCGCTCCTATCGGGACAGGTGATGGCTACACCTTC. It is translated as CASSAPIGTGDGYTF.